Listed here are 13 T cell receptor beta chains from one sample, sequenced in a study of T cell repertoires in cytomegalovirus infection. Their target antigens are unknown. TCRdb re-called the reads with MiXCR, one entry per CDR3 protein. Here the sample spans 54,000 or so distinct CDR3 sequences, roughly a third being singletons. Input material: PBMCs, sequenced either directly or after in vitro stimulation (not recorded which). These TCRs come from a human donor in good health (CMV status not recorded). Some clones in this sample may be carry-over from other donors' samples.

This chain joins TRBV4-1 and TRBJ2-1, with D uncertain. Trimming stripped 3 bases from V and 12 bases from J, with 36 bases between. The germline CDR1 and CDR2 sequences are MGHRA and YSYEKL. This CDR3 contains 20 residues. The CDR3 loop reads CASSQLMWSQRALPSVVQFF. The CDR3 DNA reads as TGCGCCAGCAGCCAGCTGATGTGGAGCCAAAGGGCCCTACCGAGTGTGGTGCAGTTCTTC.

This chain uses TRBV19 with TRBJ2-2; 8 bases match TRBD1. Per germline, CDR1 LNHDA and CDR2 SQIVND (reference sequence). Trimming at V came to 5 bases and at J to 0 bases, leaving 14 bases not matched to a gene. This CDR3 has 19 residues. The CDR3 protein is CASSAGDRGPLANTGELFF. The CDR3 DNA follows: TGTGCCAGTAGTGCAGGCGACAGGGGCCCACTTGCGAACACCGGGGAGCTGTTTTTT.

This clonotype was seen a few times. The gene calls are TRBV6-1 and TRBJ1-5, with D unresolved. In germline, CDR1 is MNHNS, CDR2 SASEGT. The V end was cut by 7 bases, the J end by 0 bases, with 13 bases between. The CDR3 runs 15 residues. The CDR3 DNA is TGTGCCAGCAATGTGATCGAGTATAGCAATCAGCCCCAGCATTTT. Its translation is CASNVIEYSNQPQHF.

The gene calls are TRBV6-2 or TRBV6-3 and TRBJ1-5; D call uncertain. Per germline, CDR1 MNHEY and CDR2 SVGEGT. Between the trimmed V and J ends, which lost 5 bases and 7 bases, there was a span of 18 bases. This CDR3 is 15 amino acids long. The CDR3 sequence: CASSEVGVSRQPQHF. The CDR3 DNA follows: TGTGCCAGCAGTGAAGTAGGTGTTTCGAGACAGCCCCAGCATTTT.

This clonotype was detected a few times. DNA for the CDR3: TGTGCCAGCAGCTTAGGGCAGGGGAGTTGGGAGACCCAGTACTTC. Protein product: CASSLGQGSWETQYF. The chain is built from TRBV7-2 and TRBJ2-5; the D gene is possibly TRBD1 (6 bases). V was cut by 1 base and J by 5 bases, with 14 bases left in between. CDR1 is SGHTA and CDR2 is FQGNSA in the germline V gene. The CDR3 is made up of 15 amino acids.

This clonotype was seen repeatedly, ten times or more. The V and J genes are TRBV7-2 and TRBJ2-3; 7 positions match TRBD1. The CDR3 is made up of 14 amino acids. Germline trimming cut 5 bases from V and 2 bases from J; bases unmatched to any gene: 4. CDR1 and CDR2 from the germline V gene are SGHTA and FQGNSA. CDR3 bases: TGTGCCAGCAGCCCGACAGGGACCACAGATACGCAGTATTTT. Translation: CASSPTGTTDTQYF.

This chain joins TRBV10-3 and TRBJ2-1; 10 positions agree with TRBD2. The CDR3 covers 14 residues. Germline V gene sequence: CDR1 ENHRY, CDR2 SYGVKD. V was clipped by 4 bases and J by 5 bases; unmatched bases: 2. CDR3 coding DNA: TGTGCCATCAGTGGGCTAGCGGGAGACAATGAGCAGTTCTTC. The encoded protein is CAISGLAGDNEQFF.

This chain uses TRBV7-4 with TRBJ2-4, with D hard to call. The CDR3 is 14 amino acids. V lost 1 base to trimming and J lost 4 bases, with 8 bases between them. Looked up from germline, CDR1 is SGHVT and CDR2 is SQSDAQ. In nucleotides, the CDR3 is TGTGCCAGCAGCTTAGTAGACTGGAAAAACATTCAGTACTTC. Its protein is CASSLVDWKNIQYF.

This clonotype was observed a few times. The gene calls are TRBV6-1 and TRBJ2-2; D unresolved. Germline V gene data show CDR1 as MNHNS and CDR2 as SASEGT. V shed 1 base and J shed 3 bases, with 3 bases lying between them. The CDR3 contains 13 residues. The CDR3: CASSEGDTGELFF. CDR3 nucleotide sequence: TGTGCCAGCAGTGAAGGAGACACCGGGGAGCTGTTTTTT.

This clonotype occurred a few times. CDR3 sequence reads: CAIIFRDRQTQYF. CDR3 nucleotide sequence: TGTGCCATCATTTTCCGCGACAGACAAACGCAGTATTTT. The chain employs TRBV10-3 and TRBJ2-3, with D possibly matching TRBD1 (5 bases). V lost 7 bases and J 9 bases, leaving 17 bases between the germline ends. The germline CDR1 and CDR2 sequences are ENHRY and SYGVKD. The CDR3 has 13 residues.

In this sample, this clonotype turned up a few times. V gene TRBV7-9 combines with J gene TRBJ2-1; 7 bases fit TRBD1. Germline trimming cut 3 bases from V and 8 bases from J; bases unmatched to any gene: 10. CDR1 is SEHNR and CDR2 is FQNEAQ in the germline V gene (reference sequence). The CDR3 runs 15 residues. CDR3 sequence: CASSFRDRRLDEQFF. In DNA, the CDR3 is TGTGCCAGCAGCTTCCGGGACAGACGTCTGGATGAGCAGTTCTTC.

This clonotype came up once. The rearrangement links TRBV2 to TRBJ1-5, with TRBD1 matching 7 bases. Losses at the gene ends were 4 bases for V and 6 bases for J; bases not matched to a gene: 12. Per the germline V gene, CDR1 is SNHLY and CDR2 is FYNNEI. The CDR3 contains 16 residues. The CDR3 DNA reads TGTGCCAGCAGTGGAACAGGGGCCTCCACCACTCAGCCCCAGCATTTT. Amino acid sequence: CASSGTGASTTQPQHF.

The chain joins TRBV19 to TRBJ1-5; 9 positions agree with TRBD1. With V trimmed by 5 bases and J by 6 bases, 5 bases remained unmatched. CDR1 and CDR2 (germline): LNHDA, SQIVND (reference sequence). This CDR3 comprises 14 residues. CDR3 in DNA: TGTGCCAGTAGTCCTTACAGGGGGCGTCAGCCCCAGCATTTT. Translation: CASSPYRGRQPQHF.